This T cell receptor (beta chain) appears in the sequencing data of a study of T cell responses to AZD1222 COVID-19 vaccine. Points from the study as a whole: Spike as a whole was targeted by vaccine-associated CD4 TCRs, dominant at 160-218 and 743-854. Baseline seropositives among AZD1222 recipients totaled only 5 to 7. Spike-specific TCRs gained breadth and depth after people received two AZD1222 doses.

The ends were cut back, 0 bases at V and 4 bases at J, with 19 bases in the middle. The CDR3 spans 17 residues. Germline V gives CDR1 SGDLS, CDR2 YYNGEE. About this clone: Its antigen is undetermined.

Second-dose intervals of approximately 4 or approximately 12 weeks were pooled. Generated by immunoSEQ multiplex PCR, the TCRdb table keeps only in-frame clones and is missing some. The profile shows roughly 110,000 clones, about 90% of them singletons. The sequence derives from an adult who received the AZD1222 COVID-19 vaccine. The material sequenced was peripheral blood, taken 28 days after the second AZD1222 dose. The chain combines TRBV9 with TRBJ1-2, with D possibly matching TRBD1 (5 bases). CDR3 loop: CASSVVPGGGAVYGYTF. In nucleotides, the CDR3 is TGTGCCAGCAGCGTAGTACCTGGGGGAGGGGCAGTCTATGGCTACACCTTC. Together with reference TRBV9 and TRBJ1-2, the CDR3 gives the full variable domain: DSGVTQTPKHLITATGQRVTLRCSPRSGDLSVYWYQQSLDQGLQFLIQYYNGEERAKGNILERFSAQQFPDLHSELNLSSLELGDSALYFCASSVVPGGGAVYGYTFGSGTRLTVV.